Below, 21 T cell receptor beta chains from the same sample are listed, as sequenced in a study of regulatory T cells in long-lasting Graves disease. Time point defined: persistent/refractory GD, antithyroid drugs over 5 years with positive TRAb. Extracted RNA from PBMCs served as the source of the TCR library. iRepertoire HTBI primers and Arm-PCR of CDR3 regions built TCR beta libraries. TCRdb reanalysed the multiplex PCR reads using MiXCR and keeps one entry per CDR3 protein. The table has a few hundred thousand distinct CDR3 sequences, around 24% seen once. The sample here was peripheral blood mononuclear cells (PBMCs), taken when the disease was refractory, from a patient treated with antithyroid drugs. All receptors derive from a female donor with Graves disease.

The chain joins TRBV5-5 to TRBJ1-5; 7 bases map to TRBD1. The germline CDR1 and CDR2 sequences are SGHKS and YYEKEE (reference sequence). This CDR3 spans 15 amino acids. Germline trimming cut 0 bases from V and 6 bases from J; bases unmatched to any gene: 6. Written as DNA, the CDR3 is TGTGCCAGCAGCTTGGAGGGGGCGCCAAGTCAGCCCCAGCATTTT. Translation gives CASSLEGAPSQPQHF.

V usage is TRBV7-2 and J usage is TRBJ2-1; 8 bases match TRBD1. CDR3 length equals 14 residues. Germline V lookup: CDR1 SGHTA, CDR2 FQGNSA. Trimming cost V 5 bases and J 6 bases; bases outside gene matches: 6. The CDR3 bases are TGTGCCAGCAGCCCTCAGGGGGCTAGCAATGAGCAGTTCTTC. As protein: CASSPQGASNEQFF.

In this sample, this clonotype turned up many times. The CDR3 DNA sequence: TGTGCCAGCTCACCGGGACAGCACAAAAACATTCAGTACTTC. Translated: CASSPGQHKNIQYF. The chain uses TRBV18 and TRBJ2-4, with TRBD1 identical over 7 bases. This CDR3 spans 14 amino acids. CDR1 and CDR2 from the germline V gene are KGHSH and LQKENI. With 3 bases clipped from V and 3 bases from J, the junction kept 2 bases outside the gene matches.

This clonotype has at least ten counts. The CDR3, as DNA: TGTGCCAGCAGCAGGACAGTAAACACCGGGGAGCTGTTTTTT. This codes for CASSRTVNTGELFF. The chain joins TRBV2 to TRBJ2-2; possible D gene TRBD1, 6 bases. Trimming took off 6 bases at V and 2 bases at J, with 10 bases between the two ends. Germline V gene lookup returns CDR1 SNHLY and CDR2 FYNNEI. The CDR3 is 14 amino acids.

CDR3 amino acids: CASSLAGGGAGELFF. The CDR3 DNA follows: TGTGCCAGCAGCTTAGCGGGAGGGGGGGCCGGGGAGCTGTTTTTT. The chain carries TRBV11-2 and TRBJ2-2, with 8 bases identical to TRBD2. Per the germline V gene, CDR1 is SGHAT and CDR2 is FQNNGV. There are 15 residues in the CDR3. The trim removed 1 base at V and 6 bases at J, leaving 4 bases unmatched. The full variable domain, rest sourced from reference TRBV11-2 and TRBJ2-2, is EAGVAQSPRYKIIEKRQSVAFWCNPISGHATLYWYQQILGQGPKLLIQFQNNGVVDDSQLPKDRFSAERLKGVDSTLKIQPAKLEDSAVYLCASSLAGGGAGELFFGEGSRLTVL.

The chain combines TRBV7-2 with TRBJ1-2, with 9 bases lining up with TRBD1. Per the germline V gene, CDR1 is SGHTA and CDR2 is FQGNSA. The CDR3 consists of 15 residues. Unmatched junction bases numbered 5, after V lost 3 bases and J lost 3 bases. The CDR3: CASSFTGGRDYGYTF. As DNA, the CDR3 is TGTGCCAGCAGCTTCACAGGGGGCAGGGACTATGGCTACACCTTC.

The CDR3 reads CASSVALEGSTEAFF. In nucleotides, the CDR3 is TGTGCCAGCAGCGTAGCTTTGGAGGGGTCCACTGAAGCTTTCTTT. The chain uses TRBV9 and TRBJ1-1, with D perhaps TRBD1 (5 bases). The CDR3 consists of 15 residues. Trimming pared 0 bases from V and 4 bases from J, leaving 13 bases between. Germline V gives CDR1 SGDLS, CDR2 YYNGEE.

The chain uses TRBV20-1 and TRBJ1-2; D unresolved. V was trimmed by 0 bases and J by 4 bases, leaving 15 bases between them. Germline CDR1 and CDR2: DFQATT and SNEGSKA (reference sequence). The CDR3 has 15 residues. CDR3 nucleotide sequence: TGCAGTGCTAGAGATGTCGGGGTCCCTGGCTATGGCTACACCTTC. Translation gives CSARDVGVPGYGYTF.

The J gene is TRBJ2-7, the V gene TRBV25-1; 9 nucleotides align to TRBD1. The CDR3 has 14 residues. Germline-derived CDR1 and CDR2 are MGHDK and SYGVNS. V dropped 5 bases and J dropped 6; count of bases not matched to a gene: 8. The CDR3 loop is CASSWTGDSGEQYF. In DNA form, the CDR3 reads TGTGCCAGCAGTTGGACAGGGGATTCAGGCGAGCAGTACTTC.

This clonotype was counted ten times or more. The CDR3 bases are TGTGCCAGCAGGGGTAGTCGGTACGAGCAGTACTTC. Its translation is CASRGSRYEQYF. J is TRBJ2-7 and V is TRBV28; D is uncertain. Trimming shortened V by 6 bases and J by 4 bases, and 10 bases separated the two germline ends. Germline-derived CDR1 and CDR2 are MDHEN and SYDVKM. The CDR3 is 12 residues long.

The table lists this clonotype with a few counts. CDR3 DNA: TGTGCCTGGACCCCAGGGTGGCGGACGAATCAGCCCCAGCATTTT. The encoded protein is CAWTPGWRTNQPQHF. This chain connects TRBV30 to TRBJ1-5; D might be TRBD1 (5 bases). In germline, CDR1 is GTSNPN, CDR2 SVGIG (reference sequence). The CDR3 runs to 15 residues. Trimming took off 4 bases at V and 4 bases at J, with 17 bases between the two ends.

V usage is TRBV29-1 and J usage is TRBJ2-1, with D hard to call. Germline V CDR1 and CDR2: SQVTM, ANQGSEA. The V gene lost 7 bases and the J gene lost 10 bases, with 11 bases spanning the gap. There are 10 residues in the CDR3. The CDR3 DNA sequence: TGCAGCGGGGTCTTAAACGAGCAGTTCTTC. Amino acid sequence: CSGVLNEQFF.

This sequence joins TRBV29-1 and TRBJ1-4; TRBD1 might be the D (5 bases). This CDR3 is 15 amino acids long. Germline CDR1 is SQVTM and CDR2 is ANQGSEA. Trimming pared 5 bases from V and 7 bases from J, leaving 20 bases between. CDR3 bases: TGCAGCGTTAAAACAGGTTCAGCGGGGCGTGAAAAACTGTTTTTT. It encodes CSVKTGSAGREKLFF.

The gene calls are TRBV6-1 and TRBJ2-3; no clear D. V gave up 6 bases and J gave up 4 bases, with 23 bases separating them. Germline CDR1 and CDR2: MNHNS and SASEGT. CDR3 size: 17 residues. CDR3 residues: CASSSDWLLDGADTQYF. In nucleotides, the CDR3 is TGTGCCAGCAGCTCGGATTGGCTTTTGGATGGCGCAGATACGCAGTATTTT.

This clonotype was seen a handful of times. The CDR3 bases are TGTGCCAGCAGTTACCACGAAAGCGGGGCAGAGACCCAGTACTTC. Its translation is CASSYHESGAETQYF. V and J are TRBV6-5 and TRBJ2-5; 7 bases agree with TRBD2. After removal of 2 bases from V and 4 bases from J, the junction contained 7 bases not matched to a gene. From germline, CDR1 is MNHEY and CDR2 SVGAGI. This CDR3 comprises 15 residues.

There are many counts of this clonotype. In DNA, the CDR3 is TGTGCCAGCAGTGGGACTAGCGGGGGGACCTACGAGCAGTACTTC. This translates into CASSGTSGGTYEQYF. The genes are TRBV12-3 or TRBV12-4 and TRBJ2-7; 15 positions match TRBD2. Trimming took 5 bases from V and 2 from J; bases not matched to a gene: 1. The CDR3 covers 15 residues.

This clonotype was seen many times. V usage is TRBV28 and J usage is TRBJ1-1; D uncertain. The germline CDR1 and CDR2 sequences are MDHEN and SYDVKM. CDR3 size: 11 residues. Trimming cost V 6 bases and J 9 bases, with 11 bases left between them. CDR3 sequence: CASRTPSQAFF. The CDR3 bases are TGTGCCAGCAGAACTCCGTCCCAAGCTTTCTTT.

V gene TRBV7-9 combines with J gene TRBJ2-7; TRBD1 might be the D (5 bases). The V gene lost 11 bases and the J gene lost 5 bases, with 22 bases spanning the gap. CDR1 and CDR2 from the germline V gene are SEHNR and FQNEAQ (reference sequence). CDR3 length: 14 amino acids. CDR3 bases: TGTGCCGTCCCAGGTGATTGGGGCCATGACGAGCAGTACTTC. Encoded protein: CAVPGDWGHDEQYF.

This clonotype was recorded many times. The chain recombines TRBV27 with TRBJ1-4, with 7 bases identical to TRBD1. Germline values: CDR1 MNHEY, CDR2 SMNVEV (reference sequence). The CDR3 is 14 residues long. J gave up 4 bases and V 6 bases, and 5 bases lay outside the gene matches. CDR3: CASRRGQHNEKLFF. The CDR3 DNA reads as TGTGCCAGCAGGAGGGGACAGCATAATGAAAAACTGTTTTTT.

This clonotype came up many times. This chain joins TRBV5-1 and TRBJ1-2; the D gene is possibly TRBD1 (6 bases). The germline V gene encodes CDR1 SGHRS and CDR2 YFSETQ. This CDR3 contains 14 residues. V was shortened by 5 bases and J by 4 bases, with 15 bases between the two germline ends. The CDR3 DNA follows: TGCGCCAGCAGGGAATGGACAGAAGGCTATGGCTACACCTTC. Translated, it gives CASREWTEGYGYTF.

The rearrangement uses TRBV2 and TRBJ2-7; 8 positions match TRBD1. The V gene's germline CDR1 is SNHLY and CDR2 FYNNEI. This CDR3 spans 15 amino acids. The V and J ends lost 4 bases and 3 bases, in that order; junction bases with no gene match: 8. CDR3 in amino acids: CASSGGQEGGYEQYF. CDR3 bases: TGTGCCAGCAGTGGGGGACAGGAGGGCGGCTACGAGCAGTACTTC.